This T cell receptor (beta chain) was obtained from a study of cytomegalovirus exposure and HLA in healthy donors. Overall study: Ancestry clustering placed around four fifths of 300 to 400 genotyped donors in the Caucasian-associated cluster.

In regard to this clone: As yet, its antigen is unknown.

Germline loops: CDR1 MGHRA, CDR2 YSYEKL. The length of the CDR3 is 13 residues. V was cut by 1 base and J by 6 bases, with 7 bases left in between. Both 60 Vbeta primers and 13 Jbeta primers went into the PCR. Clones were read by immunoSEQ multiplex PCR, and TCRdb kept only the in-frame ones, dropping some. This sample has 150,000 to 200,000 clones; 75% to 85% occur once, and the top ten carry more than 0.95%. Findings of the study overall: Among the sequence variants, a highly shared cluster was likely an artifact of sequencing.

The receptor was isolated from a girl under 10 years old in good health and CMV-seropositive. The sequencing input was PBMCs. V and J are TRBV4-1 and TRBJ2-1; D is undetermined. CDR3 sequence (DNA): TGCGCCAGCAGCCAAGTACAGCCCAATGAGCAGTTCTTC. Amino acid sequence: CASSQVQPNEQFF.